This T cell receptor beta chain was captured by sequencing in a study of T cell responses to AZD1222 COVID-19 vaccine. V lost 3 bases and J 0 bases, leaving 15 bases between the germline ends. Germline V gives CDR1 LNHDA, CDR2 SQIVND (reference sequence). The CDR3 extends over 17 amino acids. Sequenced by immunoSEQ multiplex PCR; TCRdb stores in-frame clones only, minus some. The repertoire holds roughly 200,000 clones, with 91% as singletons. Notes on the study in general: Spike-specific TCR breadth and depth both grew after two AZD1222 doses. Vaccine-associated CD4 TCRs ranged over spike, dominating at 160-218 and 743-854. Among those given AZD1222, only five or six were seropositive at baseline.

In the case of this clone: The target antigen is unknown.

This sample comprised peripheral blood, obtained 28 days after the second AZD1222 dose. The chain recombines TRBV19 with TRBJ1-5, with a possible D match to TRBD1 (6 bases). The receptor was isolated from an adult who received the AZD1222 COVID-19 vaccine. The CDR3 nucleotides are TGTGCCAGTAGTATCTGGAGAGGGGGGGATAGCAATCAGCCCCAGCATTTT. The encoded protein is CASSIWRGGDSNQPQHF.